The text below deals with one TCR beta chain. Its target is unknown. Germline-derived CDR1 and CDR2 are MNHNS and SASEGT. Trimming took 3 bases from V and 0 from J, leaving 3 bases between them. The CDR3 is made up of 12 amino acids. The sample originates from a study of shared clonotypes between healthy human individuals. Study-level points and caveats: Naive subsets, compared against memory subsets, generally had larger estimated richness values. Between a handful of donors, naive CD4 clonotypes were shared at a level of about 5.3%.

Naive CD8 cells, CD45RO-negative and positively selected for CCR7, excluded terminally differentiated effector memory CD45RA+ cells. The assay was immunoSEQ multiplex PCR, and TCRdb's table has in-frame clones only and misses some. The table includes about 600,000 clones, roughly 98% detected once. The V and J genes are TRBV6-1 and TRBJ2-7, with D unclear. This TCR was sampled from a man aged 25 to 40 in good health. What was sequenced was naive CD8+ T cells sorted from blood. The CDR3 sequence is CASSDTSYEQYF. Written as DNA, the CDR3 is TGTGCCAGCAGTGACACCTCCTACGAGCAGTACTTC.